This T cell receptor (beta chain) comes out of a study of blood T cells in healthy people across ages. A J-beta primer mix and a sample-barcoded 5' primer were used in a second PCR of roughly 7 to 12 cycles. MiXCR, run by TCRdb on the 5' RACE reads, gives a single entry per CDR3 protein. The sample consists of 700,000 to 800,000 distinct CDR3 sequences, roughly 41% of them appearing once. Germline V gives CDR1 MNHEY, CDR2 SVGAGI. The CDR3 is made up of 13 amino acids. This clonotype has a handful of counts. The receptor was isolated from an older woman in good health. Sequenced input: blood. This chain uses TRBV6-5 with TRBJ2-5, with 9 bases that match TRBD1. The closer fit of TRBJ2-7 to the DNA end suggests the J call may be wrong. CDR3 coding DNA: TGTGCCAGCAGGGAGACAGGGGGTCACGAGCAGTACTTC. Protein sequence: CASRETGGHEQYF.